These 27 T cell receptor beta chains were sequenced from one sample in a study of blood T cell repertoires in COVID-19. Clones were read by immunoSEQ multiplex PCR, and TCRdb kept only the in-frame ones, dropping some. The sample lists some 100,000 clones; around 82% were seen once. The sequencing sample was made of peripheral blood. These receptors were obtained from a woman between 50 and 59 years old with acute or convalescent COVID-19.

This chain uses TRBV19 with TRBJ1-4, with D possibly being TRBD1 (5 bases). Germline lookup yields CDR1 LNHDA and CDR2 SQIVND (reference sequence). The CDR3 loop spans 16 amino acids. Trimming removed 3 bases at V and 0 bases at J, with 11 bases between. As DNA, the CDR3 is TGTGCCAGTAGTATTCCGGGGGGGGCAACTAATGAAAAACTGTTTTTT. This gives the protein CASSIPGGATNEKLFF. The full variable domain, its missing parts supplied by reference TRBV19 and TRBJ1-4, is DGGITQSPKYLFRKEGQNVTLSCEQNLNHDAMYWYRQDPGQGLRLIYYSQIVNDFQKGDIAEGYSVSREKKESFPLTVTSAQKNPTAFYLCASSIPGGATNEKLFFGSGTQLSVL.

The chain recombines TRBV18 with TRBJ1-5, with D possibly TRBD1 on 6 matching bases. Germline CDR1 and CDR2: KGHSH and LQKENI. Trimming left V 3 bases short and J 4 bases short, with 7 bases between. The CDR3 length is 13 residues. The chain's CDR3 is CASSPGANQPQHF. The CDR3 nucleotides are TGTGCCAGCTCACCGGGGGCGAATCAGCCCCAGCATTTT.

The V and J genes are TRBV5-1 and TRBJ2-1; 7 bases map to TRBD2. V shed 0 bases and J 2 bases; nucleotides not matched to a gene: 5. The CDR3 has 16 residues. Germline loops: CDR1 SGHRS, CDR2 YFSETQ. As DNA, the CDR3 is TGCGCCAGCAGCTTGGTCCCTAGCGGCCCCTACAATGAGCAGTTCTTC. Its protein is CASSLVPSGPYNEQFF.

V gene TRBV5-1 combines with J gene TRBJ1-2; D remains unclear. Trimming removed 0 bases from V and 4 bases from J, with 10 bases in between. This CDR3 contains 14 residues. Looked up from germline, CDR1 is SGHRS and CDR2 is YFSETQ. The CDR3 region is CASSLALGVYGYTF. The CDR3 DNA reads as TGCGCCAGCAGCTTGGCCTTGGGCGTCTATGGCTACACCTTC.

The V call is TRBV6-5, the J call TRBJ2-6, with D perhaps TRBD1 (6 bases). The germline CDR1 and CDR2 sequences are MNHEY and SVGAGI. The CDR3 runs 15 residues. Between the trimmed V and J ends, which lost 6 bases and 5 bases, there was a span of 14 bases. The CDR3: CASSLTGSWANVLTF. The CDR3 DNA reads TGTGCCAGCAGCCTGACAGGCTCCTGGGCCAACGTCCTGACTTTC.

The CDR3 is CASSLRDRASIEQYF. The CDR3 DNA reads as TGTGCCAGTAGTCTCCGGGACAGGGCTTCAATCGAGCAGTACTTC. The genes are TRBV19 and TRBJ2-7, with TRBD1 identical over 9 bases. Germline CDR1 and CDR2: LNHDA and SQIVND (reference sequence). The CDR3 extends over 15 amino acids. Trimming cost V 5 bases and J 6 bases; bases outside gene matches: 11. Full variable domain (remainder filled in from reference TRBV19 and TRBJ2-7): DGGITQSPKYLFRKEGQNVTLSCEQNLNHDAMYWYRQDPGQGLRLIYYSQIVNDFQKGDIAEGYSVSREKKESFPLTVTSAQKNPTAFYLCASSLRDRASIEQYFGPGTRLTVT.

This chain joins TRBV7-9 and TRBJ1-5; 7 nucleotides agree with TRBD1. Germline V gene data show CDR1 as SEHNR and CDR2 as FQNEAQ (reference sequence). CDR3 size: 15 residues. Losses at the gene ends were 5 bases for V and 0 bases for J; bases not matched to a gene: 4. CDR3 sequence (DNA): TGTGCCAGCAGCCCCGGGACAGTTAGCAATCAGCCCCAGCATTTT. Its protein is CASSPGTVSNQPQHF.

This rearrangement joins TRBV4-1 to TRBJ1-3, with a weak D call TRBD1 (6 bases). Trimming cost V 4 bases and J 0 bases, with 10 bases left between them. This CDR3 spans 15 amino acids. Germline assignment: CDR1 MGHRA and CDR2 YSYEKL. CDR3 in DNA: TGCGCCAGCAGCCGCGACAGGAGCTCTGGAAACACCATATATTTT. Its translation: CASSRDRSSGNTIYF.

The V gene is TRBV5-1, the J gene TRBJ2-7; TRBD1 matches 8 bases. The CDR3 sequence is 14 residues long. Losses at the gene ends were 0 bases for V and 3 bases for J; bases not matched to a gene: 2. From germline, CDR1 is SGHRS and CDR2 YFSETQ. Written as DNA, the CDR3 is TGCGCCAGCAGCTTGGGGACAGGGATCTACGAGCAGTACTTC. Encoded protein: CASSLGTGIYEQYF.

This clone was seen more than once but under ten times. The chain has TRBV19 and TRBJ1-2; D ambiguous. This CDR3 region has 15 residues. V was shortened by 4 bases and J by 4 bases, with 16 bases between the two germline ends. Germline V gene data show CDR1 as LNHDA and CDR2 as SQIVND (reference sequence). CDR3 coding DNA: TGTGCCAGTAGTACCCCCCCCTCCGGGTCCTATGGCTACACCTTC. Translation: CASSTPPSGSYGYTF. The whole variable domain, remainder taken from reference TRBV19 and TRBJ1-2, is DGGITQSPKYLFRKEGQNVTLSCEQNLNHDAMYWYRQDPGQGLRLIYYSQIVNDFQKGDIAEGYSVSREKKESFPLTVTSAQKNPTAFYLCASSTPPSGSYGYTFGSGTRLTVV.

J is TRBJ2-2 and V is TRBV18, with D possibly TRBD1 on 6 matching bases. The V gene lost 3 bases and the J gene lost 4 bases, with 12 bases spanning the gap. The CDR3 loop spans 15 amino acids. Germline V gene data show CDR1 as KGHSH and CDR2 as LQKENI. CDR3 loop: CASSPYRDGTGELFF. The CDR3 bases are TGTGCCAGCTCACCCTACAGGGACGGCACCGGGGAGCTGTTTTTT.

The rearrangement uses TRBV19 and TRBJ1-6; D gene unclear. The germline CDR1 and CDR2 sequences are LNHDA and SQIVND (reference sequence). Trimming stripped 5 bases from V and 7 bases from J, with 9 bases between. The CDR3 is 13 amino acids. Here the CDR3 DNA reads TGTGCCAGTAGTCCACTGTTGAATTCACCCCTCCACTTT. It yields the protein CASSPLLNSPLHF.

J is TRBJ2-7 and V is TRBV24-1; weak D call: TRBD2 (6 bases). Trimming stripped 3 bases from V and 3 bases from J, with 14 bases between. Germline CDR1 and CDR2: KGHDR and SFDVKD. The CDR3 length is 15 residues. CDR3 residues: CATSDPDGGFYEQYF. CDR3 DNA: TGTGCCACCAGTGATCCGGACGGGGGATTCTACGAGCAGTACTTC.

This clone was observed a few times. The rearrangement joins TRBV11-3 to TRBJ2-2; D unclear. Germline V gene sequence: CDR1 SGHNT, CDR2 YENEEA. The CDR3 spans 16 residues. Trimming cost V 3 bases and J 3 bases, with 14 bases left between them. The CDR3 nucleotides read TGTGCCAGCAGCTTCAGCAGCCCCCAGGACACCGGGGAGCTGTTTTTT. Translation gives CASSFSSPQDTGELFF.

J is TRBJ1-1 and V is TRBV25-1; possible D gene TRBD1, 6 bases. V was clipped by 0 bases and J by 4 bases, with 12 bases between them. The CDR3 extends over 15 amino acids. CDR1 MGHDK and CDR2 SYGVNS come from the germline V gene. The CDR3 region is CASSEYGQRGTEAFF. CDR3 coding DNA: TGTGCCAGCAGTGAATATGGACAGCGGGGCACTGAAGCTTTCTTT.

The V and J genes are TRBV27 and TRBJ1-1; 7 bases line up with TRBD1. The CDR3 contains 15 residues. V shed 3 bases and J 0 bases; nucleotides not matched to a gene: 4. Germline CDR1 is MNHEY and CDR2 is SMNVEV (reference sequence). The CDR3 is CASSFGTVMNTEAFF. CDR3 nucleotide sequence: TGTGCCAGCAGTTTTGGGACAGTGATGAACACTGAAGCTTTCTTT.

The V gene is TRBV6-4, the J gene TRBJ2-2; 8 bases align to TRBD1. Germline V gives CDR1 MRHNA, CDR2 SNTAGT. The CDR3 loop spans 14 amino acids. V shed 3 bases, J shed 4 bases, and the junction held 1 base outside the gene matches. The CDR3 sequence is CASSDQGATGELFF. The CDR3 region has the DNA TGTGCCAGCAGTGATCAGGGGGCCACCGGGGAGCTGTTTTTT.

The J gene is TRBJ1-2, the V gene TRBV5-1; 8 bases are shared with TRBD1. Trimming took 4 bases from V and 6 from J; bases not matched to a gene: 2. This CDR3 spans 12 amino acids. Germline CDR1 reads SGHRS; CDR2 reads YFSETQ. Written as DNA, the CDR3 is TGCGCCAGCAGCCCGGGACAGGATGGCTACACCTTC. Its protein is CASSPGQDGYTF.

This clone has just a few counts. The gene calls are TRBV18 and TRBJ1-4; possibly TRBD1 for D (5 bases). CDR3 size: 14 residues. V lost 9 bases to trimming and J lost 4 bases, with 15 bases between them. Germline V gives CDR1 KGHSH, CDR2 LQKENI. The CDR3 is CASSPGGSNEKLFF. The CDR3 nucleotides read TGTGCCAGTTCCCCGGGGGGAAGTAATGAAAAACTGTTTTTT.

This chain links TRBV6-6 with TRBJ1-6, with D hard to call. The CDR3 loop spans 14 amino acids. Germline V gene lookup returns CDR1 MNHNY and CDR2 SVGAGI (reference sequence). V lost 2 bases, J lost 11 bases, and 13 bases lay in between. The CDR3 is CASSYGENPTPLHF. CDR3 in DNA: TGTGCCAGCAGTTACGGGGAGAACCCTACACCCCTCCACTTT.

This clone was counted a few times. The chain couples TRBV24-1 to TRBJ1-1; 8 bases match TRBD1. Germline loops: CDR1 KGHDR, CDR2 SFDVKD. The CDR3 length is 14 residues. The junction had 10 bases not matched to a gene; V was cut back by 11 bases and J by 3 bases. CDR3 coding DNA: TGTGCCAAGCTTCAGGGGGCAGGGGACACTGAAGCTTTCTTT. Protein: CAKLQGAGDTEAFF.

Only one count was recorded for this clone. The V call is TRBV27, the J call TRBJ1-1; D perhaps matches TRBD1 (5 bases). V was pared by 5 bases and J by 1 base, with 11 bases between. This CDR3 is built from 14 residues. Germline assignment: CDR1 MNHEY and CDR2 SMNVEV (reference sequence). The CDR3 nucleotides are TGTGCCAGCAGTCCGGACAACTCGAACACTGAAGCTTTCTTT. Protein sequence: CASSPDNSNTEAFF.

DNA of the CDR3: TGCGCCAGCAGCTTGGGGTCTTCAGGGGACAGTCAGCCCCAGCATTTT. Translating it yields CASSLGSSGDSQPQHF. The rearrangement joins TRBV5-1 to TRBJ1-5; 7 nucleotides agree with TRBD1. Germline CDR1 is SGHRS and CDR2 is YFSETQ. V lost 0 bases, J lost 6 bases, and 9 bases stayed unmatched. The CDR3 has 16 amino acids.

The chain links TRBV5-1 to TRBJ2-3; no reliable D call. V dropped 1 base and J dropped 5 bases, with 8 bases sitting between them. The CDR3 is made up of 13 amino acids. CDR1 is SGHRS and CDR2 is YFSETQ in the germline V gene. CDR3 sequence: CASSLMSQDTQYF. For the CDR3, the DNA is TGCGCCAGCAGCTTGATGAGTCAAGATACGCAGTATTTT.

This CDR3 reads CTSSQDEETQYF. CDR3 sequence (DNA): TGCACCAGCAGCCAAGACGAAGAGACCCAGTACTTC. V usage is TRBV1 and J usage is TRBJ2-5; the table's D call, TRBD2, has no DNA check behind it. TRBV1 corresponds to a pseudogene. This CDR3 contains 12 residues.

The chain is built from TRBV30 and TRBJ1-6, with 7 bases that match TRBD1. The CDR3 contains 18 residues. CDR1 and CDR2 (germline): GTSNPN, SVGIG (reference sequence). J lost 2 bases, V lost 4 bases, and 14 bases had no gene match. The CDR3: CAWMGQRDGRTYNSPLHF. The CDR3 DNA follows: TGTGCCTGGATGGGACAGAGAGACGGACGGACCTATAATTCACCCCTCCACTTT.

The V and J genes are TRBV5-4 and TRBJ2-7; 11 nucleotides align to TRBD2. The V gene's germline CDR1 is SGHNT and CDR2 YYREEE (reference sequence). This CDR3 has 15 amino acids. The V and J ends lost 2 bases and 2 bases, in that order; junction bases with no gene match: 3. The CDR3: CASSFTSGGAYEQYF. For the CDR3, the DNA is TGTGCCAGCAGCTTTACTAGCGGGGGAGCCTACGAGCAGTACTTC.